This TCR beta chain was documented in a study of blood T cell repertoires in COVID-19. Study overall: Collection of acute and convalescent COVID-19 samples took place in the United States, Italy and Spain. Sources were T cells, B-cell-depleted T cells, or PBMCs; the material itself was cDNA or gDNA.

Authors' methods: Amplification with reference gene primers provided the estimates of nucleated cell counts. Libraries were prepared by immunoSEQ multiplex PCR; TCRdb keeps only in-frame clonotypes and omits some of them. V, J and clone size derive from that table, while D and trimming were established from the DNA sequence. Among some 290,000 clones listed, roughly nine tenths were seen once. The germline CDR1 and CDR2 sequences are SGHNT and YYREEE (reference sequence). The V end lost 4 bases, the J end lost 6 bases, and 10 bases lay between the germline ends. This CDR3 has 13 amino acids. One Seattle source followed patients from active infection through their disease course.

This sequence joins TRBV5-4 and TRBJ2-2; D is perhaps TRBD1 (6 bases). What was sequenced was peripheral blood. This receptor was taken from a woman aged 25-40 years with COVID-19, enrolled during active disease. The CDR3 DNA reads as TGTGCCAGCAGCACCTACAGGGCCGGGGAGCTGTTTTTT. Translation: CASSTYRAGELFF.